These 26 T cell receptor beta chains originate from one sample sequenced in a study of siplizumab effects on memory and regulatory T cells. Assay used: immunoSEQ multiplex PCR; TCRdb lists only in-frame clones, some missing. The data contain nearly 95,000 clones, 94% of them singletons. Specimen: non-Treg CD4+ T cells sorted from blood. These receptors came from a human donor in good health.

The V and J genes are TRBV2 and TRBJ2-4; no firm D call. In germline, CDR1 is SNHLY, CDR2 FYNNEI. The length of the CDR3 is 16 residues. The V gene lost 6 bases and the J gene lost 0 bases, with 15 bases spanning the gap. The CDR3 nucleotides read TGTGCCAGCAGCCAAAACCCGGGCCAAGCCAAAAACATTCAGTACTTC. Translation: CASSQNPGQAKNIQYF.

The chain employs TRBV7-9 and TRBJ2-5; no reliable D call. Trimming took off 2 bases at V and 1 base at J, with 11 bases between the two ends. This CDR3 comprises 15 residues. CDR1 and CDR2 from the germline V gene are SEHNR and FQNEAQ (reference sequence). In nucleotides, the CDR3 is TGTGCCAGCAGCTTAACGGGCGCTTTCCAAGAGACCCAGTACTTC. This encodes CASSLTGAFQETQYF.

The sample holds one count of this clone. V is TRBV10-3 and J is TRBJ2-3, with D possibly being TRBD1 (6 bases). Trimming removed 2 bases from V and 3 bases from J, with 18 bases in between. Germline CDR1 ENHRY, CDR2 SYGVKD. The CDR3 has 17 residues. The CDR3 DNA sequence: TGTGCCATCAGTGAGCCGGACTTAGCGAGGGGGACAGATACGCAGTATTTT. Translating gives CAISEPDLARGTDTQYF.

The V gene is TRBV19, the J gene TRBJ1-5; 10 bases fit TRBD1. The CDR3 extends over 15 amino acids. After removal of 1 base from V and 4 bases from J, the junction contained 1 base not matched to a gene. The germline V gene encodes CDR1 LNHDA and CDR2 SQIVND (reference sequence). The CDR3 sequence is CASSIGTGGNQPQHF. CDR3 nucleotides: TGTGCCAGTAGTATAGGGACAGGGGGAAATCAGCCCCAGCATTTT.

The chain has TRBV15 and TRBJ2-3; 8 bases agree with TRBD2. J was trimmed by 5 bases and V by 0 bases; bases with no gene match: 7. The length of the CDR3 is 16 residues. Looked up from germline, CDR1 is LNHNV and CDR2 is YYDKDF (reference sequence). The CDR3 DNA reads TGTGCCACCAGCAGAGATCCGGGGGGGCGTGGAGATACGCAGTATTTT. Encoded protein: CATSRDPGGRGDTQYF.

This rearrangement joins TRBV5-1 to TRBJ1-1; maybe TRBD1 (5 bases). V was clipped by 1 base and J by 4 bases, with 14 bases between them. The CDR3 is 15 residues long. CDR1 is SGHRS, CDR2 YFSETQ, per germline. This CDR3 is CASSLTRPGRTEAFF. DNA of the CDR3: TGCGCCAGCAGCTTGACTCGTCCAGGGCGCACTGAAGCTTTCTTT.

This chain joins TRBV11-2 and TRBJ2-5, with 8 bases matching TRBD1. Germline CDR1 is SGHAT and CDR2 is FQNNGV. The CDR3 is made up of 14 amino acids. V lost 5 bases, J lost 2 bases, and 4 bases stayed unmatched. The CDR3 loop is CASSPTGGQETQYF. The CDR3 region has the DNA TGTGCCAGCAGCCCAACAGGGGGTCAAGAGACCCAGTACTTC. The whole variable domain, filled in from reference TRBV11-2 and TRBJ2-5, reads EAGVAQSPRYKIIEKRQSVAFWCNPISGHATLYWYQQILGQGPKLLIQFQNNGVVDDSQLPKDRFSAERLKGVDSTLKIQPAKLEDSAVYLCASSPTGGQETQYFGPGTRLLVL.

The V and J genes are TRBV6-1 and TRBJ2-3; D gene ambiguous. The CDR3 loop spans 14 amino acids. In germline, CDR1 is MNHNS, CDR2 SASEGT. V was cut by 3 bases and J by 4 bases, with 11 bases left in between. DNA of the CDR3: TGTGCCAGCAGTGAGGGTCCGGCATCAGATACGCAGTATTTT. Residues: CASSEGPASDTQYF.

This chain connects TRBV7-8 to TRBJ2-5; weak D call: TRBD2 (5 bases). The DNA matches TRBJ2-7 better at its end, which makes the J call doubtful. The CDR3 contains 13 residues. CDR1 and CDR2 from the germline V gene are SGHVS and FQNEAQ. The CDR3 reads CASSFGEFYEQYF. CDR3 bases: TGTGCCAGCAGCTTTGGGGAGTTCTACGAGCAGTACTTC.

The V and J genes are TRBV9 and TRBJ2-3; no firm D call. Germline CDR1 and CDR2: SGDLS and YYNGEE. V shed 4 bases and J shed 9 bases, with 21 bases lying between them. This CDR3 comprises 15 residues. CDR3 residues: CASSPTTSTRATQYF. In nucleotides, the CDR3 is TGTGCCAGCAGCCCGACAACCTCTACCCGGGCCACGCAGTATTTT.

The rearrangement uses TRBV11-2 and TRBJ2-1; TRBD2 matches at 7 bases. Germline CDR1 reads SGHAT; CDR2 reads FQNNGV. The CDR3 loop spans 15 amino acids. With V trimmed by 1 base and J by 4 bases, 4 bases remained unmatched. As DNA, the CDR3 is TGTGCCAGCAGCTTAGTTAGCGGGTCGTACAATGAGCAGTTCTTC. Translating gives CASSLVSGSYNEQFF.

The chain recombines TRBV2 with TRBJ1-2; 9 nucleotides align to TRBD1. The germline V gene encodes CDR1 SNHLY and CDR2 FYNNEI. The length of the CDR3 is 12 residues. The junction had 1 base not matched to a gene; V was cut back by 3 bases and J by 8 bases. DNA for the CDR3: TGTGCCAGCAGTGAGGACAGGGGAGGCTACACCTTC. Translation: CASSEDRGGYTF.

This chain joins TRBV5-4 and TRBJ2-5; possible D gene TRBD1, 6 bases. From germline, CDR1 is SGHNT and CDR2 YYREEE (reference sequence). V was cut by 4 bases and J by 4 bases, with 14 bases left in between. This CDR3 is built from 14 residues. CDR3 DNA: TGTGCCAGCAGCATGAAACAGGGCCGAGAGACCCAGTACTTC. Its translation is CASSMKQGRETQYF.

This chain uses TRBV2 with TRBJ1-5; D remains unclear. The V end lost 7 bases, the J end lost 2 bases, and 15 bases lay between the germline ends. CDR1 and CDR2 (germline): SNHLY, FYNNEI. This CDR3 has 15 residues. CDR3 protein: CASKHSWSGNQPQHF. CDR3 coding DNA: TGTGCCAGCAAACACTCGTGGAGCGGCAATCAGCCCCAGCATTTT.

This chain uses TRBV5-1 with TRBJ2-3, with a tentative D call TRBD1 (5 bases). CDR3 length: 13 residues. Germline values: CDR1 SGHRS, CDR2 YFSETQ. The V gene lost 5 bases and the J gene lost 0 bases, with 7 bases spanning the gap. The CDR3 DNA reads as TGCGCCAGCAGTCAGGGAAGCACAGATACGCAGTATTTT. Its protein product is CASSQGSTDTQYF.

This rearrangement joins TRBV5-1 to TRBJ2-1; 11 bases map to TRBD1. The CDR3 extends over 16 amino acids. The ends lost 4 bases at V and 6 bases at J; junction bases unmatched: 9. Germline V lookup: CDR1 SGHRS, CDR2 YFSETQ. CDR3 nucleotide sequence: TGCGCCAGCAGCAGGGATCGGACAGGGGGCCTCAATGAGCAGTTCTTC. Protein sequence: CASSRDRTGGLNEQFF.

The J gene is TRBJ1-2, the V gene TRBV2; no clear D gene. Per germline, CDR1 SNHLY and CDR2 FYNNEI. V lost 0 bases to trimming and J lost 8 bases, with 7 bases between them. The CDR3 extends over 12 amino acids. The CDR3 bases are TGTGCCAGCAGTGAAGCGTGGGAAGGCTACACCTTC. Translating gives CASSEAWEGYTF.

This clone was detected only once. This sequence joins TRBV14 and TRBJ1-1; the D gene is possibly TRBD1 (5 bases). Deletions cut 5 bases from V and 7 bases from J, with 11 bases between. The CDR3 loop spans 12 amino acids. From germline, CDR1 is SGHDN and CDR2 FVKESK. The CDR3 is CASSFGGIEAFF. In DNA form, the CDR3 reads TGTGCCAGCAGCTTCGGGGGTATTGAAGCTTTCTTT.

The CDR3 DNA reads as TGTGCCAGCAGCTTGAGGACTAGCGGGGATAATGAGCAGTTCTTC. Translating gives CASSLRTSGDNEQFF. V and J are TRBV13 and TRBJ2-1, with 12 bases matching TRBD2. The CDR3 is 15 residues long. The V gene's germline CDR1 is PRHDT and CDR2 FYEKMQ (reference sequence). Trimming removed 3 bases from V and 7 bases from J; junction bases left unmatched: 4.

The CDR3 protein is CATSSLWTSGSDTQYF. The CDR3 DNA reads TGTGCCACCAGCAGCCTGTGGACTAGCGGGAGTGATACGCAGTATTTT. The chain has TRBV15 and TRBJ2-3; 13 nucleotides match TRBD2. Germline-derived CDR1 and CDR2 are LNHNV and YYDKDF (reference sequence). CDR3 length equals 16 residues. J was trimmed by 6 bases and V by 3 bases; bases with no gene match: 6.

This clone was observed once. This chain connects TRBV10-3 to TRBJ2-5, with 7 bases matching TRBD1. V trimming: 6 bases; J trimming: 5 bases; junction bases outside the gene matches: 3. The CDR3 loop spans 12 amino acids. Per the germline V gene, CDR1 is ENHRY and CDR2 is SYGVKD. This chain's CDR3 is CAIRDRSETQYF. The CDR3 DNA is TGTGCCATCAGGGACAGGTCCGAGACCCAGTACTTC.

J is TRBJ1-2 and V is TRBV6-5; no clear D gene. Germline CDR1 reads MNHEY; CDR2 reads SVGAGI. V lost 0 bases, J lost 4 bases, and 9 bases lay in between. The CDR3 runs to 14 residues. The CDR3 DNA sequence: TGTGCCAGCAGTTACTCGAGCCGATTCTATGGCTACACCTTC. Its protein product is CASSYSSRFYGYTF.

The rearrangement links TRBV5-4 to TRBJ2-1; D is undetermined. Trimming took 2 bases from V and 8 from J, leaving 14 bases between them. The germline gives CDR1 SGHNT, CDR2 YYREEE (reference sequence). This CDR3 contains 14 residues. The CDR3 nucleotides read TGTGCCAGCAGCTTTTGGCCGTTGGTCGATGAGCAGTTCTTC. As protein: CASSFWPLVDEQFF.

The CDR3 loop reads CASRFGDWDTGELFF. CDR3 bases: TGTGCCAGCCGATTCGGGGATTGGGACACCGGGGAGCTGTTTTTT. The J gene is TRBJ2-2, the V gene TRBV2; D may be TRBD2 (5 bases). Germline values: CDR1 SNHLY, CDR2 FYNNEI. Trimming shortened V by 8 bases and J by 3 bases, and 16 bases separated the two germline ends. The CDR3 is 15 residues long.

The chain has TRBV2 and TRBJ1-2; D is undetermined. V lost 6 bases and J lost 2, with 10 bases in between. This CDR3 spans 13 amino acids. The germline V gene has CDR1 SNHLY and CDR2 FYNNEI. The CDR3 is CASRENKNYGYTF. The CDR3 region has the DNA TGTGCCAGCAGGGAGAACAAGAACTATGGCTACACCTTC.

The V call is TRBV6-5, the J call TRBJ2-1, with TRBD2 matching over 9 bases. Germline-derived CDR1 and CDR2 are MNHEY and SVGAGI. This CDR3 has 15 residues. Losses at the gene ends were 6 bases for V and 5 bases for J; bases not matched to a gene: 8. CDR3 bases: TGTGCCAGCAGCTTAGCGGGAGTAGGAAACAATGAGCAGTTCTTC. This sequence encodes CASSLAGVGNNEQFF.